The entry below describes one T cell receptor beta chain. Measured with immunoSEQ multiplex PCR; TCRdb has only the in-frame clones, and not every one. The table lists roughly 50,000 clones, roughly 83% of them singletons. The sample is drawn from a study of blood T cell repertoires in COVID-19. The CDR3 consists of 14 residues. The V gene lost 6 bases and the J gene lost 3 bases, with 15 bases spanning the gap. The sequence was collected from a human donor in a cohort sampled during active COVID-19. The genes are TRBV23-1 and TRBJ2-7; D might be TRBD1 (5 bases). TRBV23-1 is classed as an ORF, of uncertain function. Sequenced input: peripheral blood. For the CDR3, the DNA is TGCGCCAGCAGCCCTGATTTGACAGACTACGAGCAGTACTTC. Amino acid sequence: CASSPDLTDYEQYF.